This TCR beta chain appears in the sequencing data of a study of blood T cell repertoires in COVID-19. Study details: Sites in the United States, Italy and Spain provided acute and convalescent COVID-19 samples. T cells, B-cell-depleted T cells, or PBMCs supplied cDNA or gDNA.

The V and J ends lost 4 bases and 8 bases respectively, with 20 bases between them. CDR3 length: 15 residues. Under the authors' procedure: Using reference gene primer amplification, nucleated cell counts were estimated. Assay used: immunoSEQ multiplex PCR; TCRdb lists only in-frame clones, some missing. The V and J calls and clone size come from that table; D and trimming were worked out from the DNA. The sample includes 90,000 to 150,000 clones, around four fifths of them seen just once. The chain links TRBV6-7 to TRBJ1-2, with D perhaps matching TRBD1 (6 bases). TRBV6-7 is noted as an ORF with a role that remains uncertain. The sequence came from a human donor in a cohort sampled during active COVID-19. The sample was peripheral blood. CDR3 nucleotides: TGTGCCAGCAGTTCCACCAGGGGCGGTGCTATGGGCTACACCTTC. This gives the protein CASSSTRGGAMGYTF.